The following is a T cell receptor beta chain sequence with its context. Its antigen remains unidentified. This sample is part of a study of blood T cells in healthy people across ages. Study-level information: Template switching caught about one barcoded beta molecule for each two T cells.

Findings and caveats of the study: Across samples, TCR beta diversity tracked strongly with naive T cell percentage. It was not known whether donors were CMV positive (a possible confounder of expanded clonotype changes).

With a J-beta primer mix and a sample-barcoded 5' primer, a second PCR ran about 6 to 11 cycles. CDR3-containing paired-end reads numbering at least 2.5 million came from each sample. TCRdb re-analysed the 5' RACE reads in MiXCR, keeping a single row per CDR3 protein. The data contain 1.5 million to 2 million distinct CDR3 sequences, roughly 50% of them singletons. Sequencing was done on a sample of blood. The origin of this receptor is a woman between 40 and 50 years old in good health.

For the CDR3, the DNA is TGTGCCACCAGTGGGGACACTTCAGATACGCAGTATTTT. Its protein is CATSGDTSDTQYF. This sequence joins TRBV24-1 and TRBJ2-3; maybe TRBD1 (6 bases). CDR1 and CDR2 (germline): KGHDR, SFDVKD. V was cut by 5 bases and J by 4 bases, with 9 bases left in between. CDR3 length: 13 amino acids.